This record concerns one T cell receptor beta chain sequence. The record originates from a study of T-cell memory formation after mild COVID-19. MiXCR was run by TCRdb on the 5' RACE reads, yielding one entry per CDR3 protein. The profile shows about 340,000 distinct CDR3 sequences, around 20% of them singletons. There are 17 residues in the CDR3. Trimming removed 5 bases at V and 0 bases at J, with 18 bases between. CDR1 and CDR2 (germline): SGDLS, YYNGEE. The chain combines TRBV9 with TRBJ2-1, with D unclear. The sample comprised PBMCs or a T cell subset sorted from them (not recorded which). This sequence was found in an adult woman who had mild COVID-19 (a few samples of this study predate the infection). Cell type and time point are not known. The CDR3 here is CASSDQTTLGSYNEQFF. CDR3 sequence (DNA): TGTGCCAGCAGTGATCAAACGACCCTTGGCTCCTACAATGAGCAGTTCTTC.